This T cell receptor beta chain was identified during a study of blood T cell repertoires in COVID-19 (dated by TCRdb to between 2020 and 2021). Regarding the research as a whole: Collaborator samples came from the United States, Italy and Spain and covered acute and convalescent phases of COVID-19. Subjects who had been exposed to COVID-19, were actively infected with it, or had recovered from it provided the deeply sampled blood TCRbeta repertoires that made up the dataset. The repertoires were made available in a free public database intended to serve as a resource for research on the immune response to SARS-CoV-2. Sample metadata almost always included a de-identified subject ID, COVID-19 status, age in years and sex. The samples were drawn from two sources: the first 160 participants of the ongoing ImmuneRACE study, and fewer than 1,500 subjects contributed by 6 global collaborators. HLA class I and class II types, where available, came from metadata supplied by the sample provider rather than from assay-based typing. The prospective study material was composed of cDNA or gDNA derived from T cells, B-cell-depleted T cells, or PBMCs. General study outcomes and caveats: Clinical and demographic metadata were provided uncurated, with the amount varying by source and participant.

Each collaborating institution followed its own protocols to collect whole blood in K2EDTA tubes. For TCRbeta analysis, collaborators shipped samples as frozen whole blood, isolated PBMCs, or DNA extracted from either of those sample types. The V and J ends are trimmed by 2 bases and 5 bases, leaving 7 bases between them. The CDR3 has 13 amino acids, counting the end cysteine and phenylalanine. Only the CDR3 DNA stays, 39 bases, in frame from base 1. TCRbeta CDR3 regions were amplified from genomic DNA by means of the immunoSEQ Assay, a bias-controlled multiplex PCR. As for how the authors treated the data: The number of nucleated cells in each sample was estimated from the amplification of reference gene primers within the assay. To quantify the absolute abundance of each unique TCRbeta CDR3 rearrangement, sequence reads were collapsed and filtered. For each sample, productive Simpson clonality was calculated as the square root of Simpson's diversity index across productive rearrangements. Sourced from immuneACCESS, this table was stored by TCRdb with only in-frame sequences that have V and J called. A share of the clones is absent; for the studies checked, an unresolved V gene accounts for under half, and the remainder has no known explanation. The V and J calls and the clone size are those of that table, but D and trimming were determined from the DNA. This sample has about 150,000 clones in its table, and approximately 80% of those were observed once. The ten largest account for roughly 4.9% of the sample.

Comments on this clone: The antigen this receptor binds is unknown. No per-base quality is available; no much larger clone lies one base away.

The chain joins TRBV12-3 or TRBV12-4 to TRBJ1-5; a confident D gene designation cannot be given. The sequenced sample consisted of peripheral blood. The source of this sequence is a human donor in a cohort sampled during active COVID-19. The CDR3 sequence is CASSLLEDQPQHF. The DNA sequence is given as TGTGCCAGCAGTTTATTGGAGGATCAGCCCCAGCATTTT.